Below, 2 T cell receptor beta chains from the same sample are listed, as sequenced in a study of T cell responses to AZD1222 COVID-19 vaccine. The repertoire was sequenced with immunoSEQ multiplex PCR; TCRdb's copy has only in-frame clones and lacks some. The table lists about 97,000 clones, more than 70% of them singletons. This specimen consisted of peripheral blood, obtained on day 0 of AZD1222 vaccination. These receptors were taken from an adult in good health.

This rearrangement joins TRBV12-3 or TRBV12-4 to TRBJ2-2; D not certain. Trimming pared 7 bases from V and 3 bases from J, leaving 9 bases between. The CDR3 loop spans 13 amino acids. The CDR3 region has the DNA TGTGCCAGCATACGTACGGACACCGGGGAGCTGTTTTTT. It encodes CASIRTDTGELFF.

The gene calls are TRBV7-9 and TRBJ1-2; 10 nucleotides match TRBD1. V lost 5 bases and J lost 9; bases outside the gene matches: 6. This CDR3 is built from 13 residues. Per germline, CDR1 SEHNR and CDR2 FQNEAQ (reference sequence). DNA for the CDR3: TGTGCCAGCAGCCTCGGGACAGGGGAAAGCTACACCTTC. This codes for CASSLGTGESYTF.